This section outlines one T cell receptor beta chain sequence together with its context. Per germline, CDR1 MGHDK and CDR2 SYGVNS. V shed 3 bases, J shed 4 bases, and the junction held 4 bases outside the gene matches. The CDR3 length is 15 residues. The data were taken from a study of regulatory T cells in long-lasting Graves disease. With iRepertoire HTBI primers and Arm-PCR of CDR3 regions, TCR beta libraries were built. TCRdb re-called the multiplex PCR reads with MiXCR, one entry per CDR3 protein. The sample has over 350,000 distinct CDR3 sequences, around 20% seen once. This sample's time point: persistent/refractory GD, antithyroid drugs over 5 years with positive TRAb. Construction of the TCR library relied on RNA isolated from PBMCs.

The sample in question was peripheral blood mononuclear cells (PBMCs), obtained when the disease was refractory, from a patient treated with antithyroid drugs. The clonotype originates from a female donor with Graves disease. The rearrangement uses TRBV25-1 and TRBJ2-5; the match to TRBD1 covers 11 bases. CDR3 coding DNA: TGTGCCAGCAGTGAGGGACAGGGGGTCGCAGAGACCCAGTACTTC. Its protein is CASSEGQGVAETQYF.